This paragraph covers one TCR beta chain sequence. Using immunoSEQ multiplex PCR, the repertoire was profiled, and TCRdb retains in-frame clones only, with some absent. The profile shows roughly 190,000 clones, roughly 82% of them singletons. This entry belongs to a study of blood T cell repertoires in COVID-19. Overall study context: PBMCs, B-cell-depleted T cells, or T cells provided the cDNA or gDNA that made up the material.

Specimen: peripheral blood. This clonotype was obtained from a woman aged 55-70 years with COVID-19, enrolled during active disease.

CDR3 DNA: TGTGCCTGGAGTGTATCGTGGGGCGGGACGAACACCGGGGAGCTGTTTTTT. It translates to CAWSVSWGGTNTGELFF. This sequence joins TRBV30 and TRBJ2-2, with D possibly being TRBD2 (6 bases). CDR1 and CDR2 from the germline V gene are GTSNPN and SVGIG (reference sequence). This CDR3 is 17 amino acids long. V lost 0 bases and J lost 0, with 14 bases in between. Together with reference TRBV30 and TRBJ2-2, the CDR3 gives the full variable domain: SQTIHQWPATLVQPVGSPLSLECTVEGTSNPNLYWYRQAAGRGLQLLFYSVGIGQISSEVPQNLSASRPQDRQFILSSKKLLLSDSGFYLCAWSVSWGGTNTGELFFGEGSRLTVL.